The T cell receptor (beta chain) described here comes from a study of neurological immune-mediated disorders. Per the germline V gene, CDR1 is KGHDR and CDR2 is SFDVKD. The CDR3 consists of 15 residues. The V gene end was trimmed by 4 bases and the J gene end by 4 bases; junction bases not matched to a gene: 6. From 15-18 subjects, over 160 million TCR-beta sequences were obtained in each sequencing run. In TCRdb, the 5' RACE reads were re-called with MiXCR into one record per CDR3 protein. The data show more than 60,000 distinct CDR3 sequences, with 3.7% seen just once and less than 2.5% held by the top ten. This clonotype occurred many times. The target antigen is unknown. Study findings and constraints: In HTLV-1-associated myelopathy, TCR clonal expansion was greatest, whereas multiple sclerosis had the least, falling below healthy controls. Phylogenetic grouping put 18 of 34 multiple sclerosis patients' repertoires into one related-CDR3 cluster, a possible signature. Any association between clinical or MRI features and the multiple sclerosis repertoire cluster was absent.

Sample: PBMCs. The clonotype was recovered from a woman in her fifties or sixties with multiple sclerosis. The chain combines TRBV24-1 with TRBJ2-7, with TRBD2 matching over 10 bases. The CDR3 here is CATSESSGSIYEQYF. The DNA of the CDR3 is TGTGCCACCAGTGAGTCTAGCGGGAGCATTTACGAGCAGTACTTC.